The 28 T cell receptor beta chains below all came from one sample that was sequenced in a study of blood T cell repertoires in COVID-19. Data came from immunoSEQ multiplex PCR; TCRdb stores just in-frame clones and leaves some out. The profile shows 80,000 to 100,000 clones, 80% of them singletons. The specimen was peripheral blood. These receptor sequences come from a woman aged 70-85 years with acute or convalescent COVID-19.

This clone was detected only a few times. CDR3 region: CASSFYHGYTEAFF. CDR3 coding DNA: TGTGCCAGCAGCTTCTACCACGGGTACACTGAAGCTTTCTTT. The genes are TRBV11-2 and TRBJ1-1; D is ambiguous. CDR3 length: 14 amino acids. The germline V gene has CDR1 SGHAT and CDR2 FQNNGV. Trimming cost V 3 bases and J 3 bases, with 11 bases left between them.

The rearrangement links TRBV5-1 to TRBJ1-1, with TRBD1 as a possible D gene (5 bases). Germline CDR1 and CDR2: SGHRS and YFSETQ. Trimming took off 4 bases at V and 1 base at J, with 8 bases between the two ends. The CDR3 covers 13 residues. DNA of the CDR3: TGCGCCAGCAGCCGGGACTGGAACACTGAAGCTTTCTTT. Residues: CASSRDWNTEAFF.

CDR3 sequence: CSVGGAGEAFF. CDR3 in DNA: TGCAGCGTTGGCGGGGCCGGGGAAGCTTTCTTT. The chain links TRBV29-1 to TRBJ1-1; the D gene is possibly TRBD1 (5 bases). This CDR3 comprises 11 residues. Trimming cost V 4 bases and J 8 bases, with 11 bases left between them. The germline CDR1 and CDR2 sequences are SQVTM and ANQGSEA.

The V and J genes are TRBV2 and TRBJ1-2, with 8 positions matching TRBD1. The CDR3 spans 15 residues. Trimming at V came to 4 bases and at J to 3 bases, leaving 7 bases not matched to a gene. The germline V gene encodes CDR1 SNHLY and CDR2 FYNNEI. The CDR3 loop is CASSGIDRGDYGYTF. As DNA, the CDR3 is TGTGCCAGCAGTGGTATCGACAGGGGTGACTATGGCTACACCTTC. Using reference TRBV2 and TRBJ1-2 for the parts outside the CDR3, the full variable domain is EPEVTQTPSHQVTQMGQEVILRCVPISNHLYFYWYRQILGQKVEFLVSFYNNEISEKSEIFDDQFSVERPDGSNFTLKIRSTKLEDSAMYFCASSGIDRGDYGYTFGSGTRLTVV.

This rearrangement joins TRBV28 to TRBJ1-1; D is perhaps TRBD1 (6 bases). Trimming removed 7 bases from V and 3 bases from J, with 15 bases in between. The CDR3 extends over 14 amino acids. Per germline, CDR1 MDHEN and CDR2 SYDVKM. For the CDR3, the DNA is TGTGCCAGCATCGGGGGGCGAAGGGACACTGAAGCTTTCTTT. Protein product: CASIGGRRDTEAFF.

CDR3 in DNA: TGTGCCAGCAGGACGACCGCGGTCAGCACAGATACGCAGTATTTT. It translates to CASRTTAVSTDTQYF. The V gene is TRBV2, the J gene TRBJ2-3, with D uncertain. This CDR3 has 15 amino acids. Germline CDR1 is SNHLY and CDR2 is FYNNEI. V was pared by 6 bases and J by 0 bases, with 13 bases between.

The chain employs TRBV5-5 and TRBJ1-1; 8 bases are shared with TRBD1. The junction had 10 bases not matched to a gene; V was cut back by 1 base and J by 5 bases. The CDR3 extends over 16 amino acids. Germline lookup yields CDR1 SGHKS and CDR2 YYEKEE (reference sequence). The CDR3 here is CASSLTSGQGGTEAFF. CDR3 in DNA: TGTGCCAGCAGCTTGACATCCGGACAGGGTGGGACTGAAGCTTTCTTT.

V usage is TRBV10-3 and J usage is TRBJ2-7; no firm D call. V was shortened by 2 bases and J by 3 bases, with 8 bases between the two germline ends. CDR3 size: 13 residues. The germline V gene encodes CDR1 ENHRY and CDR2 SYGVKD. CDR3 loop: CAISEDKSYEQYF. CDR3 sequence (DNA): TGTGCCATCAGTGAGGATAAGAGCTACGAGCAGTACTTC.

The chain joins TRBV4-3 to TRBJ2-7; TRBD1 agrees at 7 bases. Germline CDR1 and CDR2: LGHNA and YSLEER. This CDR3 is 15 amino acids long. V shed 3 bases and J 3 bases; nucleotides not matched to a gene: 8. CDR3 in DNA: TGCGCCAGCAGCCAGGACTCGACAGGGTACTACGAGCAGTACTTC. The encoded protein is CASSQDSTGYYEQYF.

This clone was seen only once. This chain connects TRBV27 to TRBJ2-7; 11 bases match TRBD2. V lost 5 bases, J lost 0 bases, and 3 bases stayed unmatched. Per the germline V gene, CDR1 is MNHEY and CDR2 is SMNVEV (reference sequence). The CDR3 is made up of 15 amino acids. The CDR3 region has the DNA TGTGCCAGCAGTCCCGGGACTAGCGGCTCCTACGAGCAGTACTTC. This sequence encodes CASSPGTSGSYEQYF.

The chain links TRBV6-5 to TRBJ1-6; D might be TRBD1 (5 bases). V lost 2 bases and J lost 5, with 13 bases in between. Germline loops: CDR1 MNHEY, CDR2 SVGAGI. This CDR3 comprises 16 residues. CDR3 loop: CASSYGGGWDNSPLHF. CDR3 bases: TGTGCCAGCAGTTACGGGGGGGGTTGGGATAATTCACCCCTCCACTTT.

This sequence joins TRBV7-6 and TRBJ2-7; 11 nucleotides match TRBD2. V lost 5 bases and J lost 3; bases outside the gene matches: 9. Germline V gene data show CDR1 as SGHVS and CDR2 as FNYEAQ. This CDR3 region has 16 residues. The CDR3 is CASSNVLAGGHYEQYF. The CDR3 DNA follows: TGTGCCAGCAGCAACGTCCTAGCGGGGGGCCACTACGAGCAGTACTTC.

This clone was observed a handful of times. The chain recombines TRBV19 with TRBJ2-7, with TRBD1 matching 8 bases. Germline V gives CDR1 LNHDA, CDR2 SQIVND (reference sequence). This CDR3 comprises 15 residues. With V trimmed by 5 bases and J by 1 base, 7 bases remained unmatched. Here the CDR3 reads CASSSRDRPSYEQYF. The DNA of the CDR3 is TGTGCCAGTAGTTCAAGGGACAGGCCTTCCTACGAGCAGTACTTC.

V gene TRBV18 combines with J gene TRBJ2-1; TRBD1 might be the D (5 bases). V gave up 0 bases and J gave up 8 bases, with 14 bases separating them. There are 15 residues in the CDR3. In germline, CDR1 is KGHSH, CDR2 LQKENI. CDR3 sequence (DNA): TGTGCCAGCTCACCACCGGTTGACAGAAGGGATGAGCAGTTCTTC. Translating it yields CASSPPVDRRDEQFF.

The rearrangement links TRBV2 to TRBJ1-3; 8 bases map to TRBD1. The CDR3 covers 15 residues. Trimming removed 5 bases from V and 1 base from J; junction bases left unmatched: 4. Germline CDR1 and CDR2: SNHLY and FYNNEI. The DNA of the CDR3 is TGTGCCAGCAGTTTTGACAGGGGTTCTGGAAACACCATATATTTT. Encoded protein: CASSFDRGSGNTIYF.

The chain has TRBV10-3 and TRBJ1-1, with a possible D match to TRBD1 (5 bases). Germline CDR1 is ENHRY and CDR2 is SYGVKD. The CDR3 has 14 amino acids. V was clipped by 6 bases and J by 2 bases, with 13 bases between them. The CDR3 protein is CAISSMGGNTEAFF. Here the CDR3 DNA reads TGTGCCATCAGCTCCATGGGGGGTAACACTGAAGCTTTCTTT.

This chain connects TRBV28 to TRBJ2-7, with a tentative D call TRBD1 (6 bases). The CDR3 is 14 amino acids. Germline V gives CDR1 MDHEN, CDR2 SYDVKM. Trimming left V 7 bases short and J 2 bases short, with 15 bases between. The CDR3 is CASNRVGGTYEQYF. DNA of the CDR3: TGTGCCAGCAACCGCGTAGGGGGAACCTACGAGCAGTACTTC.

This chain uses TRBV3-1 (or the pseudogene TRBV3-2) with TRBJ2-3, with TRBD1 as a possible D gene (7 bases). The CDR3 loop spans 20 amino acids. Deletions cut 0 bases from V and 0 bases from J, with 22 bases between. Germline V gene data show CDR1 as LGHDT and CDR2 as YNNKEL (reference sequence). The CDR3 is CASSQDLKEGASMSTDTQYF. CDR3 coding DNA: TGTGCCAGCAGCCAAGATCTCAAGGAGGGGGCGAGTATGAGCACAGATACGCAGTATTTT.

The CDR3 coding sequence is TGTGCCAGCAGCTTAGGGGGCACCCAGGAGACCCAGTACTTC. It encodes CASSLGGTQETQYF. The J gene is TRBJ2-5, the V gene TRBV7-3, with D possibly matching TRBD1 (6 bases). The CDR3 runs to 14 residues. The germline V and J ends were trimmed by 2 bases and 5 bases, with 12 bases remaining between them. The germline CDR1 and CDR2 sequences are SGHTA and FQGTGA. The entire variable domain, with the rest obtained from reference TRBV7-3 and TRBJ2-5, is as follows: GAGVSQTPSNKVTEKGKYVELRCDPISGHTALYWYRQSLGQGPEFLIYFQGTGAADDSGLPNDRFFAVRPEGSVSTLKIQRTERGDSAVYLCASSLGGTQETQYFGPGTRLLVL.

The chain recombines TRBV9 with TRBJ2-2; D gene ambiguous. This CDR3 contains 14 residues. Germline CDR1 reads SGDLS; CDR2 reads YYNGEE. Trimming cost V 0 bases and J 2 bases, with 5 bases left between them. CDR3 residues: CASSVVGNTGELFF. CDR3 coding DNA: TGTGCCAGCAGCGTAGTTGGCAACACCGGGGAGCTGTTTTTT.

The chain recombines TRBV20-1 with TRBJ2-1; 9 bases map to TRBD2. This CDR3 spans 10 amino acids. Germline lookup yields CDR1 DFQATT and CDR2 SNEGSKA (reference sequence). Unmatched junction bases numbered 3, after V lost 5 bases and J lost 13 bases. The CDR3 here is CSAGAGGQFF. The CDR3 nucleotides are TGCAGTGCTGGAGCGGGAGGTCAGTTCTTC.

V and J are TRBV5-4 and TRBJ2-3; TRBD1 aligns across 11 bases. V lost 3 bases, J lost 6 bases, and 6 bases stayed unmatched. CDR1 is SGHNT, CDR2 YYREEE, per germline (reference sequence). The CDR3 spans 15 residues. The CDR3 is CASSWTGGFGDTQYF. The CDR3 bases are TGTGCCAGCAGCTGGACAGGGGGCTTTGGGGATACGCAGTATTTT.

This chain joins TRBV29-1 and TRBJ2-4; D is possibly TRBD1 (5 bases). The CDR3 covers 14 residues. V was cut by 4 bases and J by 6 bases, with 16 bases left in between. Germline V gene lookup returns CDR1 SQVTM and CDR2 ANQGSEA. In DNA, the CDR3 is TGCAGCGTTGTACAGCCTCTTACAGGAAACATTCAGTACTTC. Translation: CSVVQPLTGNIQYF.

The chain carries TRBV7-3 and TRBJ2-2, with TRBD2 matching over 13 bases. CDR3 length: 16 amino acids. The germline CDR1 and CDR2 sequences are SGHTA and FQGTGA. The V and J ends lost 0 bases and 5 bases, in that order; junction bases with no gene match: 0. The CDR3 region is CASSLTGLAGTGELFF. The CDR3 bases are TGTGCCAGCAGCTTAACGGGACTAGCGGGAACCGGGGAGCTGTTTTTT.

The chain is built from TRBV7-3 and TRBJ2-1, with 9 bases identical to TRBD1. The V gene end was trimmed by 6 bases and the J gene end by 5 bases; junction bases not matched to a gene: 5. CDR1 SGHTA and CDR2 FQGTGA come from the germline V gene. The CDR3 contains 14 residues. Written as DNA, the CDR3 is TGTGCCAGCAGAGGGACAGGGAACCACAATGAGCAGTTCTTC. Translated, it gives CASRGTGNHNEQFF.

The rearrangement links TRBV5-1 to TRBJ2-1, with TRBD2 matching over 7 bases. This CDR3 comprises 17 residues. From germline, CDR1 is SGHRS and CDR2 YFSETQ. Trimming at V came to 0 bases and at J to 4 bases, leaving 10 bases not matched to a gene. As DNA, the CDR3 is TGCGCCAGCAGCTTGGCTAGGGGATCAGCGGGGTACAATGAGCAGTTCTTC. Translation gives CASSLARGSAGYNEQFF.

The CDR3 here is CASKDSLEENIQYF. Here the CDR3 DNA reads TGCGCCAGCAAGGACAGCTTAGAGGAAAACATTCAGTACTTC. This sequence joins TRBV4-1 and TRBJ2-4, with D possibly matching TRBD1 (6 bases). V was cut by 7 bases and J by 5 bases, with 15 bases left in between. Germline-derived CDR1 and CDR2 are MGHRA and YSYEKL. The CDR3 is 14 residues long.

The V gene is TRBV3-1 (or the pseudogene TRBV3-2), the J gene TRBJ2-2, with 7 bases aligning to TRBD2. CDR3 length: 14 residues. Germline-derived CDR1 and CDR2 are LGHDT and YNNKEL (reference sequence). J gave up 3 bases and V 6 bases, and 4 bases lay outside the gene matches. The CDR3 DNA reads as TGTGCCAGCAGGGGAGGGATTGACACCGGGGAGCTGTTTTTT. This gives the protein CASRGGIDTGELFF.